Listed here are 30 T cell receptor beta chains from one sample, sequenced in a study of T cells after yellow fever vaccination. TCRdb re-derived calls from the 5' RACE reads in MiXCR, one entry per CDR3 protein. The table has under 150,000 distinct CDR3 sequences, 13% to 15% seen once; the top ten hold around 40%. This material consisted of CD8+ T cells sorted from PBMCs, taken 5 days after the yellow fever booster vaccination. These receptors all come from a man aged 18 to 29 who received the YFV17D yellow fever vaccine.

The chain joins TRBV19 to TRBJ1-3, with TRBD1 as a possible D gene (5 bases). CDR3 size: 14 residues. V dropped 10 bases and J dropped 2 bases, with 15 bases sitting between them. Germline values: CDR1 LNHDA, CDR2 SQIVND (reference sequence). The CDR3 sequence is CATGPGVPGNTIYF. DNA of the CDR3: TGTGCCACTGGGCCGGGGGTGCCTGGAAACACCATATATTTT.

This chain uses TRBV14 with TRBJ1-1; D ambiguous. V shed 4 bases and J shed 10 bases, with 22 bases lying between them. CDR3 length: 15 amino acids. Germline V gene sequence: CDR1 SGHDN, CDR2 FVKESK. The CDR3 reads CASSRTASVPGAAFF. CDR3 bases: TGTGCCAGCAGCCGGACTGCGTCTGTTCCGGGTGCAGCTTTCTTT.

The rearrangement uses TRBV11-2 and TRBJ2-3; D unclear. Germline V gene lookup returns CDR1 SGHAT and CDR2 FQNNGV. The V and J ends lost 4 bases and 4 bases respectively, with 15 bases between them. The CDR3 extends over 15 amino acids. The CDR3 sequence: CASSSSIGPPDTQYF. The CDR3 DNA is TGTGCCAGCAGCTCGTCAATTGGACCTCCAGATACGCAGTATTTT.

The CDR3 DNA is TGTGCCAGCAGCATTGGGGGCAGGGGTTATGATGAGCAGTTCTTC. Amino acid sequence: CASSIGGRGYDEQFF. The J gene is TRBJ2-1, the V gene TRBV9; weak D call: TRBD1 (6 bases). The CDR3 covers 15 residues. Per the germline V gene, CDR1 is SGDLS and CDR2 is YYNGEE. Trimming shortened V by 4 bases and J by 8 bases, and 19 bases separated the two germline ends.

The sample holds a few counts of this clonotype. V is TRBV11-2 and J is TRBJ2-5; D call uncertain. Trimming shortened V by 2 bases and J by 4 bases, and 11 bases separated the two germline ends. Germline values: CDR1 SGHAT, CDR2 FQNNGV. The length of the CDR3 is 14 residues. CDR3 nucleotide sequence: TGTGCCAGCAGCTTATACCGCAGTCTAGAGACCCAGTACTTC. Translated: CASSLYRSLETQYF.

This clonotype was seen more than once but under ten times. This chain connects TRBV12-3 or TRBV12-4 to TRBJ1-1; D is unresolved. V shed 3 bases and J shed 5 bases, with 10 bases lying between them. CDR3 length: 13 residues. The CDR3 region is CASSFPDRTEAFF. CDR3 sequence (DNA): TGTGCCAGCAGTTTCCCCGACCGGACTGAAGCTTTCTTT.

This clonotype has only a few counts. The chain combines TRBV7-3 with TRBJ2-7; TRBD1 matches 8 bases. The junction had 4 bases not matched to a gene; V was cut back by 0 bases and J by 3 bases. The CDR3 loop spans 15 amino acids. Germline CDR1 SGHTA, CDR2 FQGTGA. The CDR3 DNA is TGTGCCAGCAGCTTAACCGGACAGGGCGTCTACGAGCAGTACTTC. It encodes CASSLTGQGVYEQYF.

This clonotype was counted at least ten times. The rearrangement uses TRBV12-3 or TRBV12-4 and TRBJ2-3, with 7 bases aligning to TRBD2. The CDR3 loop spans 15 amino acids. V lost 8 bases, J lost 1 base, and 9 bases stayed unmatched. CDR3 amino acids: CASHRNRGGTDTQYF. The CDR3, as DNA: TGTGCCAGCCACCGTAATCGGGGGGGCACAGATACGCAGTATTTT.

This clonotype was detected a few times. In DNA form, the CDR3 reads TGCGCCAGCAGCTTGACAGAGGGCTCCTACGAGCAGTACGTC. Its protein is CASSLTEGSYEQYV. The rearrangement links TRBV5-1 to TRBJ2-7; weak D call: TRBD2 (5 bases). This CDR3 has 14 residues. V lost 1 base and J lost 0, with 8 bases in between. Germline V gene data show CDR1 as SGHRS and CDR2 as YFSETQ.

This clonotype has a handful of counts. V is TRBV11-2 and J is TRBJ2-1; 9 bases line up with TRBD1. The CDR3 is made up of 14 amino acids. V shed 6 bases and J 6 bases; nucleotides not matched to a gene: 6. Per the germline V gene, CDR1 is SGHAT and CDR2 is FQNNGV. The CDR3 nucleotides read TGTGCCAGCAGGGAACAGGGGGCGCCCAATGAGCAGTTCTTC. Translating it yields CASREQGAPNEQFF.

This chain's CDR3 is CASSPPGEANVLTF. CDR3 bases: TGTGCCAGCAGCCCACCCGGAGAGGCCAACGTCCTGACTTTC. The chain is built from TRBV4-2 and TRBJ2-6; no reliable D call. Germline CDR1 LGHNA, CDR2 YNFKEQ. The CDR3 spans 14 residues. Trimming pared 4 bases from V and 6 bases from J, leaving 10 bases between.

Only a few counts were recorded for this clonotype. The chain carries TRBV7-2 and TRBJ2-5; 10 bases match TRBD1. Germline trimming cut 4 bases from V and 2 bases from J; bases unmatched to any gene: 4. The CDR3 covers 15 residues. CDR1 and CDR2 (germline): SGHTA, FQGNSA. The CDR3 protein is CASSSPGQGQETQYF. In nucleotides, the CDR3 is TGTGCCAGCAGCTCACCGGGACAGGGGCAAGAGACCCAGTACTTC. Full variable domain (remainder filled in from reference TRBV7-2 and TRBJ2-5): GAGVSQSPSNKVTEKGKDVELRCDPISGHTALYWYRQSLGQGLEFLIYFQGNSAPDKSGLPSDRFSAERTGGSVSTLTIQRTQQEDSAVYLCASSSPGQGQETQYFGPGTRLLVL.

The chain employs TRBV5-1 and TRBJ2-2; 8 bases map to TRBD1. CDR1 is SGHRS and CDR2 is YFSETQ in the germline V gene. The CDR3 length is 14 residues. After removal of 4 bases from V and 9 bases from J, the junction contained 8 bases not matched to a gene. CDR3 region: CASSPRGLERELFF. In DNA form, the CDR3 reads TGCGCCAGCAGCCCCAGGGGGCTCGAGAGGGAGCTGTTTTTT.

The chain combines TRBV20-1 with TRBJ2-2, with unresolved D. The length of the CDR3 is 16 residues. Trimming cost V 3 bases and J 2 bases, with 16 bases left between them. Germline lookup yields CDR1 DFQATT and CDR2 SNEGSKA (reference sequence). CDR3 region: CSASPGEVLNTGELFF. The CDR3, as DNA: TGCAGTGCTAGCCCAGGCGAGGTATTAAACACCGGGGAGCTGTTTTTT.

This clonotype was seen repeatedly, ten times or more. This CDR3 is CASSLDRGRIENTGELFF. The DNA of the CDR3 is TGTGCCAGCAGTTTAGACAGGGGGCGAATAGAGAACACCGGGGAGCTGTTTTTT. This chain uses TRBV28 with TRBJ2-2, with 10 positions matching TRBD1. This CDR3 contains 18 residues. With 2 bases clipped from V and 1 base from J, the junction kept 7 bases outside the gene matches. In germline, CDR1 is MDHEN, CDR2 SYDVKM. The full variable domain, its missing parts supplied by reference TRBV28 and TRBJ2-2, is DVKVTQSSRYLVKRTGEKVFLECVQDMDHENMFWYRQDPGLGLRLIYFSYDVKMKEKGDIPEGYSVSREKKERFSLILESASTNQTSMYLCASSLDRGRIENTGELFFGEGSRLTVL.

The genes are TRBV7-2 and TRBJ2-7; D may be TRBD1 (5 bases). Looked up from germline, CDR1 is SGHTA and CDR2 is FQGNSA. The CDR3 is made up of 13 amino acids. V lost 5 bases and J 3 bases, leaving 11 bases between the germline ends. CDR3 coding DNA: TGTGCCAGCAGCCCTGGGGCTGGCTACGAGCAGTACTTC. Its translation is CASSPGAGYEQYF.

The chain carries TRBV5-1 and TRBJ2-7; D ambiguous. The V gene lost 1 base and the J gene lost 2 bases, with 16 bases spanning the gap. This CDR3 is 16 amino acids long. Per the germline V gene, CDR1 is SGHRS and CDR2 is YFSETQ. CDR3 residues: CASSLPRSDATYEQYF. DNA for the CDR3: TGCGCCAGCAGCTTGCCCCGGTCAGACGCGACCTACGAGCAGTACTTC.

This chain links TRBV4-2 with TRBJ2-3, with 11 bases lining up with TRBD2. V lost 0 bases to trimming and J lost 10 bases; unmatched junction nucleotides: 6. The CDR3 is 15 residues long. The germline V gene has CDR1 LGHNA and CDR2 YNFKEQ. The CDR3 spells CASSQESASGGPQYF. CDR3 in DNA: TGTGCCAGCAGCCAAGAGTCGGCTAGCGGGGGGCCGCAGTATTTT.

CDR3 residues: CASSQDSVSPSYEQYF. In nucleotides, the CDR3 is TGCGCCAGCAGCCAAGATTCTGTCAGTCCCTCCTACGAGCAGTACTTC. This chain links TRBV4-3 with TRBJ2-7, with unresolved D. CDR1 is LGHNA, CDR2 YSLEER, per germline. V gave up 0 bases and J gave up 0 bases, with 12 bases separating them. CDR3 length equals 16 residues.

The chain recombines TRBV5-4 with TRBJ2-3; the D call may be TRBD1 or TRBD2 (5 bases each). V lost 3 bases to trimming and J lost 1 base, with 12 bases between them. CDR1 is SGHNT and CDR2 is YYREEE in the germline V gene (reference sequence). The CDR3 contains 15 residues. The CDR3 bases are TGTGCCAGCAGCTCTCCGTTGGGGGGCACAGATACGCAGTATTTT. Translated, it gives CASSSPLGGTDTQYF.

The chain recombines TRBV7-9 with TRBJ2-7; TRBD1 matches 7 bases. The CDR3 is 17 residues long. Per the germline V gene, CDR1 is SEHNR and CDR2 is FQNEAQ (reference sequence). Trimming cost V 4 bases and J 0 bases; bases outside gene matches: 12. The CDR3 nucleotides read TGTGCCAGCAGCTCACTCTCAGGCCGGGACAGCTCCTACGAGCAGTACTTC. The encoded protein is CASSSLSGRDSSYEQYF.

This clonotype was counted between two and nine times. V and J are TRBV4-1 and TRBJ2-5; the match to TRBD2 covers 9 bases. The CDR3 is 18 residues long. J gave up 1 base and V 0 bases, and 9 bases lay outside the gene matches. Per germline, CDR1 MGHRA and CDR2 YSYEKL. In DNA, the CDR3 is TGCGCCAGCAGCCAAGATCGGCCGAGACTAGCGGCCCAAGAGACCCAGTACTTC. It translates to CASSQDRPRLAAQETQYF.

The V and J genes are TRBV7-9 and TRBJ2-2, with 7 bases identical to TRBD2. This CDR3 is built from 12 residues. V lost 5 bases to trimming and J lost 8 bases; unmatched junction nucleotides: 2. Germline V CDR1 and CDR2: SEHNR, FQNEAQ (reference sequence). In DNA, the CDR3 is TGTGCCAGCAGCCCCGGGAGGGGGGAGCTGTTTTTT. As protein: CASSPGRGELFF.

This chain connects TRBV9 to TRBJ2-5, with D possibly TRBD1 on 7 matching bases. V was cut by 1 base and J by 5 bases, with 15 bases left in between. This CDR3 region has 15 residues. The V gene's germline CDR1 is SGDLS and CDR2 YYNGEE. This CDR3 reads CASSVRGRERETQYF. CDR3 sequence (DNA): TGTGCCAGCAGCGTAAGGGGGCGGGAACGGGAGACCCAGTACTTC.

This rearrangement joins TRBV6-5 to TRBJ2-1, with TRBD1 identical over 11 bases. Germline trimming cut 3 bases from V and 3 bases from J; bases unmatched to any gene: 1. This CDR3 has 15 amino acids. Germline CDR1 reads MNHEY; CDR2 reads SVGAGI. The CDR3 DNA sequence: TGTGCCAGCAGTTATGGGACAGGGGGCTACAATGAGCAGTTCTTC. Its protein is CASSYGTGGYNEQFF.

The chain employs TRBV12-3 or TRBV12-4 and TRBJ2-7; D is undetermined. CDR3 size: 12 residues. V lost 3 bases to trimming and J lost 2 bases, with 5 bases between them. CDR3 DNA: TGTGCCAGCAGTTTTAACACCTACGAGCAGTACGTC. Its protein product is CASSFNTYEQYV.

The chain employs TRBV5-4 and TRBJ2-7; 14 bases fit TRBD2. The CDR3 totals 16 residues. V shed 0 bases, J shed 5 bases, and the junction held 4 bases outside the gene matches. The V gene's germline CDR1 is SGHNT and CDR2 YYREEE (reference sequence). For the CDR3, the DNA is TGTGCCAGCAGCTTGGGACTAGCGGGGGGGCGTCACGAGCAGTACGTC. It encodes CASSLGLAGGRHEQYV.

The DNA of the CDR3 is TGCGCCAGCAGCCCCGGGACTAGCGGGGGCCGAGATACGCAGTATTTT. Its translation: CASSPGTSGGRDTQYF. This chain uses TRBV5-1 with TRBJ2-3, with 14 positions matching TRBD2. CDR3 length: 16 residues. The germline CDR1 and CDR2 sequences are SGHRS and YFSETQ. Unmatched junction bases numbered 6, after V lost 4 bases and J lost 5 bases.

This chain links TRBV7-6 with TRBJ2-1; D is perhaps TRBD1 (6 bases). This CDR3 spans 15 amino acids. The germline V gene encodes CDR1 SGHVS and CDR2 FNYEAQ. V dropped 5 bases and J dropped 4 bases, with 15 bases sitting between them. CDR3 DNA: TGTGCCAGCAGCCTCCGTCGGGACACTTACAATGAGCAGTTCTTC. The encoded protein is CASSLRRDTYNEQFF.

The V gene is TRBV20-1, the J gene TRBJ2-7; D is ambiguous. The V end lost 0 bases, the J end lost 2 bases, and 8 bases lay between the germline ends. Per the germline V gene, CDR1 is DFQATT and CDR2 is SNEGSKA (reference sequence). There are 13 residues in the CDR3. The CDR3 loop reads CSARENGAYEQYV. The DNA of the CDR3 is TGCAGTGCTAGAGAGAACGGAGCCTACGAGCAGTACGTC.